The clone carrying this T cell receptor beta chain was seen only a few times. Its antigen is not known. The data are from a study of cytomegalovirus exposure and HLA in healthy donors. Study results and limitations: The study carried out a later analysis of TCR beta sequences. It associated around 17,000 of them with specific HLA alleles at a false discovery rate of 0.05. The study designated fewer than 200 TCR beta chains cytomegalovirus-associated.

The length of the CDR3 is 14 residues. The V and J ends lost 3 bases and 6 bases respectively, with 14 bases between them. Germline V gene sequence: CDR1 SQVTM, CDR2 ANQGSEA. PCR employed 60 Vbeta and 13 Jbeta primers. Profiled with immunoSEQ multiplex PCR; TCRdb holds only in-frame clones, not every one. This repertoire shows about 190,000 clones, about three quarters found once; its top ten account for approximately 0.99%. V usage is TRBV29-1 and J usage is TRBJ2-2; a possible D gene is TRBD2 (5 bases). This clonotype originated in a woman aged 40 to 50 in good health and CMV-seronegative. Sequenced: PBMCs. Here the CDR3 reads CSVDSGINAGELFF. Here the CDR3 DNA reads TGCAGCGTTGACTCGGGGATCAACGCCGGGGAGCTGTTTTTT.